Below, 2 T cell receptor beta chains from the same sample are listed, as sequenced in a study of PD-1 blockade in classical Hodgkin lymphoma. Generated by immunoSEQ multiplex PCR, the TCRdb table keeps only in-frame clones and is missing some. In the table there are roughly 140,000 clones, around 73% of which are singletons. Every one of the patients relapsed after autologous stem cell transplantation (brentuximab vedotin exposure was variable). The input for sequencing was peripheral blood mononuclear cells (PBMCs), taken before the second cycle of nivolumab. These receptors were collected from a human donor with classical Hodgkin lymphoma.

This sequence joins TRBV19 and TRBJ1-1; 8 bases line up with TRBD1. Germline lookup yields CDR1 LNHDA and CDR2 SQIVND (reference sequence). The CDR3 runs 13 residues. Unmatched junction bases numbered 5, after V lost 4 bases and J lost 7 bases. The CDR3 here is CASSKGGQDEAFF. The CDR3, as DNA: TGTGCCAGTAGTAAGGGGGGACAGGATGAAGCTTTCTTT.

In this sample, this clone turned up a few times. The rearrangement links TRBV5-1 to TRBJ2-5; D is undetermined. Trimming stripped 1 base from V and 3 bases from J, with 1 base between. Per the germline V gene, CDR1 is SGHRS and CDR2 is YFSETQ. The CDR3 runs 11 residues. The CDR3 sequence: CASSLKETQYF. The CDR3 coding sequence is TGCGCCAGCAGCTTGAAAGAGACCCAGTACTTC.